A single sample gave rise to the 11 T cell receptor beta chains below, sequenced in a study of STAT5B mutations in CD4+ large granular lymphocyte leukemia. Profiled with immunoSEQ multiplex PCR; TCRdb holds only in-frame clones, not every one. The table records some 34,000 clones, 76% of them present only once. The sequencing sample was made of CD4+ T cells from blood buffy coats. The receptor source for this set is a human donor in good health.

The chain recombines TRBV11-2 with TRBJ2-3; 7 bases line up with TRBD2. The CDR3 has 14 amino acids. CDR1 and CDR2 (germline): SGHAT, FQNNGV. Trimming removed 5 bases from V and 4 bases from J; junction bases left unmatched: 6. CDR3 DNA sequence: TGTGCCAGCAGCCGGACTAGAAGCCCAGATACGCAGTATTTT. Its protein product is CASSRTRSPDTQYF.

The V call is TRBV14, the J call TRBJ2-7; the match to TRBD1 covers 8 bases. The CDR3 sequence is 15 residues long. V shed 4 bases, J shed 6 bases, and the junction held 11 bases outside the gene matches. Germline V gene sequence: CDR1 SGHDN, CDR2 FVKESK. The DNA of the CDR3 is TGTGCCAGCAGCCCTCCCCGACAGGGGAGAGGCGAGCAGTACTTC. This gives the protein CASSPPRQGRGEQYF.

The CDR3 region is CASSGEGTGELFF. CDR3 bases: TGCGCCAGCAGTGGGGAAGGGACCGGGGAGCTGTTTTTT. The chain is built from TRBV5-1 and TRBJ2-2; unclear D gene. Germline assignment: CDR1 SGHRS and CDR2 YFSETQ. Trimming left V 5 bases short and J 5 bases short, with 10 bases between. This CDR3 spans 13 amino acids.

The genes are TRBV27 and TRBJ2-7, with D perhaps TRBD1 or TRBD2 (5 bases each). Germline loops: CDR1 MNHEY, CDR2 SMNVEV (reference sequence). Trimming shortened V by 6 bases and J by 0 bases, and 15 bases separated the two germline ends. The CDR3 is made up of 15 amino acids. The CDR3 loop reads CASRPTGTRSYEQYF. In nucleotides, the CDR3 is TGTGCCAGCAGGCCGACTGGGACGCGCTCCTACGAGCAGTACTTC.

The CDR3 here is CASSNLLAGGDNEQFF. The CDR3 nucleotides are TGCGCCAGCAGCAACCTGCTAGCGGGAGGTGACAATGAGCAGTTCTTC. This chain connects TRBV5-1 to TRBJ2-1; 11 bases line up with TRBD2. Per germline, CDR1 SGHRS and CDR2 YFSETQ. The junction had 8 bases not matched to a gene; V was cut back by 4 bases and J by 5 bases. This CDR3 has 16 amino acids.

A few counts support this clone. The rearrangement joins TRBV5-6 to TRBJ1-2, with unresolved D. Looked up from germline, CDR1 is SGHDT and CDR2 is YYEEEE. The V gene lost 5 bases and the J gene lost 10 bases, with 12 bases spanning the gap. This CDR3 is 11 amino acids long. This chain's CDR3 is CASSRLGYYTF. DNA of the CDR3: TGTGCCAGCAGTAGGCTCGGCTACTACACCTTC.

The genes are TRBV21-1 and TRBJ2-7; TRBD2, the D gene given by the table, was not confirmed from the DNA. TRBV21-1 represents a pseudogene. There are 18 residues in the CDR3. In DNA, the CDR3 is TGTGCCAGCAGCAACCTAGCGGGAGGGCGTCTTCCATCCTACGAGCAGTACTTC. Amino acids: CASSNLAGGRLPSYEQYF.

The chain combines TRBV2 with TRBJ2-5; 7 nucleotides align to TRBD1. The V and J ends lost 5 bases and 4 bases, in that order; junction bases with no gene match: 10. The CDR3 runs 15 residues. CDR1 SNHLY and CDR2 FYNNEI come from the germline V gene. DNA for the CDR3: TGTGCCAGCAGTTCACAGGGGCAAGGGCCAGAGACCCAGTACTTC. Translation gives CASSSQGQGPETQYF.

The chain is built from TRBV6-1 and TRBJ2-3, with no clear D. The V gene lost 4 bases and the J gene lost 3 bases, with 14 bases spanning the gap. The CDR3 consists of 15 residues. Germline CDR1 is MNHNS and CDR2 is SASEGT. The CDR3 region is CASSVGGPVTDTQYF. For the CDR3, the DNA is TGTGCCAGCAGTGTGGGCGGTCCGGTAACAGATACGCAGTATTTT.

V usage is TRBV19 and J usage is TRBJ2-5, with D unclear. The ends were cut back, 11 bases at V and 3 bases at J, with 7 bases in the middle. The V gene's germline CDR1 is LNHDA and CDR2 SQIVND (reference sequence). CDR3 length: 10 residues. DNA of the CDR3: TGTGCCGGTACGGAAGAGACCCAGTACTTC. It codes for CAGTEETQYF.

The V and J genes are TRBV5-1 and TRBJ1-1; 9 bases match TRBD1. The CDR3 consists of 14 residues. V was clipped by 5 bases and J by 5 bases; unmatched bases: 7. In germline, CDR1 is SGHRS, CDR2 YFSETQ. The CDR3 coding sequence is TGCGCCAGCAGAGAGGACAGGGGACAAACTGAAGCTTTCTTT. This gives the protein CASREDRGQTEAFF.